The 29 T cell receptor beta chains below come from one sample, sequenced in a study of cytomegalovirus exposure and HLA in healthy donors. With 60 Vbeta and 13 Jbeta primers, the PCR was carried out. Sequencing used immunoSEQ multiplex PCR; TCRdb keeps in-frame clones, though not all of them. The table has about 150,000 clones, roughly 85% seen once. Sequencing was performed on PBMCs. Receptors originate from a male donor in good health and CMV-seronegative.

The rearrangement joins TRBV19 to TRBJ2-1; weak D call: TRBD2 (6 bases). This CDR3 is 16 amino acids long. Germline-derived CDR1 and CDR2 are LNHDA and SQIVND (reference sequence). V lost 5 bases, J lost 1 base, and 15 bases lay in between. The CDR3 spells CASSADAGSSYNEQFF. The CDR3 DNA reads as TGTGCCAGTAGTGCCGACGCGGGGAGTTCCTACAATGAGCAGTTCTTC.

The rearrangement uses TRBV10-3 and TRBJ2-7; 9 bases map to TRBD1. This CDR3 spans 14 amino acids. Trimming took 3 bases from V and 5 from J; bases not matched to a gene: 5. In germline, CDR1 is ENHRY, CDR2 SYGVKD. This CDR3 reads CAISDPGQGDEQYF. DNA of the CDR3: TGTGCCATCAGTGACCCGGGACAGGGCGACGAGCAGTACTTC.

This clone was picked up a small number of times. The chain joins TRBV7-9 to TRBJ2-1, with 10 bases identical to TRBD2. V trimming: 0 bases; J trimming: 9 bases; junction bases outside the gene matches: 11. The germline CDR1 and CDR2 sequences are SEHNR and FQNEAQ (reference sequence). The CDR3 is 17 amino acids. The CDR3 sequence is CASSLARASGGRGEQFF. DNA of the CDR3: TGTGCCAGCAGCTTAGCTAGGGCTAGCGGGGGAAGAGGTGAGCAGTTCTTC.

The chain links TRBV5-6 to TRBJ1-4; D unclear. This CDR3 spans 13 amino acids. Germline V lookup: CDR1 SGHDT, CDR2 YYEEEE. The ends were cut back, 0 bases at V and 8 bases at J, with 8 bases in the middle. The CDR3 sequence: CASSLALSEKLFF. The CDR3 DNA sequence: TGTGCCAGCAGCTTGGCCTTGTCGGAAAAACTGTTTTTT. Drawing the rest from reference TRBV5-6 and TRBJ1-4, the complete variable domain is DAGVTQSPTHLIKTRGQQVTLRCSPKSGHDTVSWYQQALGQGPQFIFQYYEEEERQRGNFPDRFSGHQFPNYSSELNVNALLLGDSALYLCASSLALSEKLFFGSGTQLSVL.

CDR3 sequence reads: CASSPEGTGNQPQHF. The CDR3 DNA is TGCGCCAGCAGCCCGGAGGGGACGGGCAATCAGCCCCAGCATTTT. The V call is TRBV4-1, the J call TRBJ1-5; possible D gene TRBD1, 5 bases. From germline, CDR1 is MGHRA and CDR2 YSYEKL. The CDR3 totals 15 residues. The V end lost 4 bases, the J end lost 2 bases, and 12 bases lay between the germline ends.

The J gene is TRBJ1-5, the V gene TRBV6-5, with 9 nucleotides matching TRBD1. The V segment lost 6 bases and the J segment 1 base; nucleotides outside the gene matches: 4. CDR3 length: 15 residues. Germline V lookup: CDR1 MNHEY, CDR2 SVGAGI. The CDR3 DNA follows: TGTGCCAGCAGCGCGACAGGGGGAAGCAATCAGCCCCAGCATTTT. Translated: CASSATGGSNQPQHF.

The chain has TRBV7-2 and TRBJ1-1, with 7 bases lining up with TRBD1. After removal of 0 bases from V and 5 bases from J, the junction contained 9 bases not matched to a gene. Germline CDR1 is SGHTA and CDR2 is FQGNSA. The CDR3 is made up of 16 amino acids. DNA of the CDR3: TGTGCCAGCAGCTTAGCGCCCACAGGGGCTGTAACTGAAGCTTTCTTT. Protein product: CASSLAPTGAVTEAFF.

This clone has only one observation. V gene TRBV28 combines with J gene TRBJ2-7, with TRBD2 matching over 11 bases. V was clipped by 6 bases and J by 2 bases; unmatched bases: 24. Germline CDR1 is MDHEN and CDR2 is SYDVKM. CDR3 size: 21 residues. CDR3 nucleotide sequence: TGTGCCAGCAGATATAGACAGGGGAGCATCAGGACTAGCGGGCTGGCCTACGAGCAGTACTTC. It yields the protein CASRYRQGSIRTSGLAYEQYF.

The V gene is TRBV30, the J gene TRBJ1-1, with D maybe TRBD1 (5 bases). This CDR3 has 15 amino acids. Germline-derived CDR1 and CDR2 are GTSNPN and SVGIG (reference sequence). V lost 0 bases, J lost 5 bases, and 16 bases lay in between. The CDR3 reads CAWSVPGMGGTEAFF. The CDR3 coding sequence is TGTGCCTGGAGTGTACCCGGGATGGGGGGGACTGAAGCTTTCTTT.

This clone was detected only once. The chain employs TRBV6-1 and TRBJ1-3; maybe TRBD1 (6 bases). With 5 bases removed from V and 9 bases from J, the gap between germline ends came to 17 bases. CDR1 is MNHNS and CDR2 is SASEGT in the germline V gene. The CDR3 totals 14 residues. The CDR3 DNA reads TGTGCCAGCAGTCTAAATTCAGGGGATACCACCATATATTTT. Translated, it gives CASSLNSGDTTIYF.

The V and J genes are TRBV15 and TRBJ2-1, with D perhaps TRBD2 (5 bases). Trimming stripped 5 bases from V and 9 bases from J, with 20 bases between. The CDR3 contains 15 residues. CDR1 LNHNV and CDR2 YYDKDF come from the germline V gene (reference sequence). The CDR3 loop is CATSEGPRGGSEQFF. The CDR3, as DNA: TGTGCCACCAGCGAAGGGCCCCGCGGAGGTAGTGAGCAGTTCTTC.

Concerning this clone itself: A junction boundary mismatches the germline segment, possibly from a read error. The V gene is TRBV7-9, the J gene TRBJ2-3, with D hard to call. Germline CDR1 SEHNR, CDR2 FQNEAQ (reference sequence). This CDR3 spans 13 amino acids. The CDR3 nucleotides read TGTTCCAGCAGCTTAGGGCAACCAGATACGCAGTATTTT. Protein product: CSSSLGQPDTQYF.

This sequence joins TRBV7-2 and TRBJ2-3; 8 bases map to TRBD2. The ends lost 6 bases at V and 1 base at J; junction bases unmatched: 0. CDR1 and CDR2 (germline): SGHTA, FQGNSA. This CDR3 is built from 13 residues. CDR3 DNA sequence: TGTGCCAGCAGACTAGCGGGCACAGATACGCAGTATTTT. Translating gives CASRLAGTDTQYF.

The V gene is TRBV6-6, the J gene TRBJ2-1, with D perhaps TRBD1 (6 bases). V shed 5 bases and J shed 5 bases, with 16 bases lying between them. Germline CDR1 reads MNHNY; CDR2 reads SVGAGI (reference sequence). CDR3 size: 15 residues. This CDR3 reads CASSNTGPAHNEQFF. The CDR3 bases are TGTGCCAGCAGTAATACAGGGCCCGCACACAATGAGCAGTTCTTC.

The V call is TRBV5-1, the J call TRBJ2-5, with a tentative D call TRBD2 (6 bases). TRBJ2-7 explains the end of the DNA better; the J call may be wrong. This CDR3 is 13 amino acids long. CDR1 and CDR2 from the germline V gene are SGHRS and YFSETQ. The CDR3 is CASSLGLTYEQYF. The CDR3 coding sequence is TGCGCCAGCAGCTTAGGACTAACCTACGAGCAGTACTTC.

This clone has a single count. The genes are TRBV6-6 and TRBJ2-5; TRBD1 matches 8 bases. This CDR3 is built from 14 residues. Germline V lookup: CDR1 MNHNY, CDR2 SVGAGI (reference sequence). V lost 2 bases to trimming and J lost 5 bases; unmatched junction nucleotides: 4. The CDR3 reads CASSYRGDRETQYF. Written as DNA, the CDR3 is TGTGCCAGCAGTTACCGAGGGGACAGGGAGACCCAGTACTTC.

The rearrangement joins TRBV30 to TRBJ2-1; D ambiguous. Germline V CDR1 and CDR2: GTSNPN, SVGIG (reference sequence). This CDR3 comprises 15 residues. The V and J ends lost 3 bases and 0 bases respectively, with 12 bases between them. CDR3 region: CAWSGEPYSYNEQFF. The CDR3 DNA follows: TGTGCCTGGAGCGGAGAGCCCTACTCCTACAATGAGCAGTTCTTC. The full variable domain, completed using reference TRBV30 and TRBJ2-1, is SQTIHQWPATLVQPVGSPLSLECTVEGTSNPNLYWYRQAAGRGLQLLFYSVGIGQISSEVPQNLSASRPQDRQFILSSKKLLLSDSGFYLCAWSGEPYSYNEQFFGPGTRLTVL.

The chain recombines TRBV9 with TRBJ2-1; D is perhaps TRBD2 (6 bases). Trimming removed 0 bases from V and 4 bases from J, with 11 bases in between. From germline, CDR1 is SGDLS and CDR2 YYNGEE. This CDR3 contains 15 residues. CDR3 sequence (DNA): TGTGCCAGCAGCGTAGCTGCGGGATATTACAATGAGCAGTTCTTC. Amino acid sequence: CASSVAAGYYNEQFF.

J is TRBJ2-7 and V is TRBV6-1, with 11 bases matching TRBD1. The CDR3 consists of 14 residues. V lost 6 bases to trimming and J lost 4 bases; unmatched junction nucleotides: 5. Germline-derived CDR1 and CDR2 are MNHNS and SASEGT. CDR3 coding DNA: TGTGCCAGCAGCATGGACAGGGGGCTGTACGAGCAGTACTTC. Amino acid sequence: CASSMDRGLYEQYF.

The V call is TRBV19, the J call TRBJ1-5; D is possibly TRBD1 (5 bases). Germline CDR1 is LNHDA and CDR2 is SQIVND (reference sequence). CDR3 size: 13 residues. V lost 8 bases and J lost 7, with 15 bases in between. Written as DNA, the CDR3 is TGTGCCAGTGCCCCACGGGGGGGACAGCCCCAGCATTTT. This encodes CASAPRGGQPQHF.

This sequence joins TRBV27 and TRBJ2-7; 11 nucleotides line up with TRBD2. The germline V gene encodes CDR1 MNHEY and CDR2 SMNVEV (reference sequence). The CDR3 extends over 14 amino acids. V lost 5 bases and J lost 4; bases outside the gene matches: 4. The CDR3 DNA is TGTGCCAGCAGTCCGGGACTAGCGGTTTACGAGCAGTACTTC. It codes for CASSPGLAVYEQYF.

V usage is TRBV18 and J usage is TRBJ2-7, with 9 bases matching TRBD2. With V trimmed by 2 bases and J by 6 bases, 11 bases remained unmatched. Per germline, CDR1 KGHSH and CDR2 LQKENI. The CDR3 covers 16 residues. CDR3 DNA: TGTGCCAGCTCACCAGATATGGCGGGAGGGTCCCGCGAGCAGTACTTC. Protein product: CASSPDMAGGSREQYF. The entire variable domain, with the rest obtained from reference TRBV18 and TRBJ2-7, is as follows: NAGVMQNPRHLVRRRGQEARLRCSPMKGHSHVYWYRQLPEEGLKFMVYLQKENIIDESGMPKERFSAEFPKEGPSILRIQQVVRGDSAAYFCASSPDMAGGSREQYFGPGTRLTVT.

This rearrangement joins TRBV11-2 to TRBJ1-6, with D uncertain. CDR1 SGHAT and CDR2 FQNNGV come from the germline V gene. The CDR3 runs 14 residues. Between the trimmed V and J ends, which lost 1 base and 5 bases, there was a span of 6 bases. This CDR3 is CASSLGLHNSPLHF. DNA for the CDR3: TGTGCCAGCAGCTTAGGACTACATAATTCACCCCTCCACTTT.

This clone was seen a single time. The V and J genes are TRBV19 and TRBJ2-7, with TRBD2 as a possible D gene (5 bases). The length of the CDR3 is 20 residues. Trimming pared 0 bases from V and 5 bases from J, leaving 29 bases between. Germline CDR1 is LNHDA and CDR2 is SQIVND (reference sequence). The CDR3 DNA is TGTGCCAGTAGTATAGATCTGGCTGGTCCGGAGGTCCCGGTCTGGAACGAGCAGTACTTC. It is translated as CASSIDLAGPEVPVWNEQYF.

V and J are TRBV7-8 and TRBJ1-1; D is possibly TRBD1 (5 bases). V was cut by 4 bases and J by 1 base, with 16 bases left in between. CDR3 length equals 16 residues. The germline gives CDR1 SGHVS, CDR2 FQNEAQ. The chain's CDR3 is CASSSTAWEANTEAFF. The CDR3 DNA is TGTGCCAGCAGCTCGACAGCATGGGAAGCGAACACTGAAGCTTTCTTT.

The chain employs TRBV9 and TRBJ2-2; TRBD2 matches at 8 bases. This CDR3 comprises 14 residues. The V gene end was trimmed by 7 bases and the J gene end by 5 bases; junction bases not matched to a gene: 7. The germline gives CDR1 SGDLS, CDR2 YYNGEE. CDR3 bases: TGTGCCAGCCAGCGGGAGACGACGACCGGGGAGCTGTTTTTT. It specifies CASQRETTTGELFF.

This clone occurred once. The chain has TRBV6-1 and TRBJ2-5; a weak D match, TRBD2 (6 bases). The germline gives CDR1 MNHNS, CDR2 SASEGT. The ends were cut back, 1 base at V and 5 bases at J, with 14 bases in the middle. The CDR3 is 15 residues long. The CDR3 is CASSEDLILAETQYF. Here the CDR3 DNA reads TGTGCCAGCAGTGAAGACCTGATTCTAGCGGAGACCCAGTACTTC.

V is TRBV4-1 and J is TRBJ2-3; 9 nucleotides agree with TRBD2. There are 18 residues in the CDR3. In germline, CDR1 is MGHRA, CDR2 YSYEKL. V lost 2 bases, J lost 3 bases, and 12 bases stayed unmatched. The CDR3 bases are TGCGCCAGCAGCCAATCCGGGACTAGCCTAGTAGGAACAGATACGCAGTATTTT. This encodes CASSQSGTSLVGTDTQYF.

The CDR3: CASTLKTGQETQYF. For the CDR3, the DNA is TGTGCCAGCACCCTGAAGACGGGGCAAGAGACCCAGTACTTC. The chain recombines TRBV2 with TRBJ2-5; TRBD2 might be the D (5 bases). Germline V gene sequence: CDR1 SNHLY, CDR2 FYNNEI. The ends were cut back, 7 bases at V and 2 bases at J, with 14 bases in the middle. The CDR3 is made up of 14 amino acids.